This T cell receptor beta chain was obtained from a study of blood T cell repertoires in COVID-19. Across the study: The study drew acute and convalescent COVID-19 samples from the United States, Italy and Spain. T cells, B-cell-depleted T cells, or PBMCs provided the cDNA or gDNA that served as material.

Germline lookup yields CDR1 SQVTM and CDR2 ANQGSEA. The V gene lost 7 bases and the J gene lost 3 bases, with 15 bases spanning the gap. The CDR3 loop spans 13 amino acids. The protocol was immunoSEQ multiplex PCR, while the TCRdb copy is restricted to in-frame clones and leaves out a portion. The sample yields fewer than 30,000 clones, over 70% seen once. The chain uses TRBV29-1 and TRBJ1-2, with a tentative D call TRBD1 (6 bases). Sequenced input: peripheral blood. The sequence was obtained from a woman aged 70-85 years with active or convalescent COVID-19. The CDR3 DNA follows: TGCAGCGCAGAACAGGGAAATTACTATGGCTACACCTTC. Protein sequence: CSAEQGNYYGYTF.